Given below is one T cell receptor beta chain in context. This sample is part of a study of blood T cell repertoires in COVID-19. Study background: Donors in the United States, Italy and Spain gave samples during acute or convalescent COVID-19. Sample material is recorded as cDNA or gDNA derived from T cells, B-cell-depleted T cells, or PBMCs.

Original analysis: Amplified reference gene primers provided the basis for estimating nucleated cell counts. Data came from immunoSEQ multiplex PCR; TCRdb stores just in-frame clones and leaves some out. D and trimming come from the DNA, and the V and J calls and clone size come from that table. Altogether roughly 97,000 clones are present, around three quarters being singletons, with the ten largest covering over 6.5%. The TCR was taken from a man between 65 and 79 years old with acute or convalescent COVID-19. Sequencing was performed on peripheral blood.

The CDR3 bases are TGTGCCAGCAGTTACCCGGACAGGCGGGACAATGAGCAGTTCTTC. Amino acids: CASSYPDRRDNEQFF. The chain links TRBV6-5 to TRBJ2-1; 7 bases map to TRBD1. Trimming at V came to 2 bases and at J to 5 bases, leaving 6 bases not matched to a gene. The CDR3 spans 15 residues. CDR1 and CDR2 from the germline V gene are MNHEY and SVGAGI.